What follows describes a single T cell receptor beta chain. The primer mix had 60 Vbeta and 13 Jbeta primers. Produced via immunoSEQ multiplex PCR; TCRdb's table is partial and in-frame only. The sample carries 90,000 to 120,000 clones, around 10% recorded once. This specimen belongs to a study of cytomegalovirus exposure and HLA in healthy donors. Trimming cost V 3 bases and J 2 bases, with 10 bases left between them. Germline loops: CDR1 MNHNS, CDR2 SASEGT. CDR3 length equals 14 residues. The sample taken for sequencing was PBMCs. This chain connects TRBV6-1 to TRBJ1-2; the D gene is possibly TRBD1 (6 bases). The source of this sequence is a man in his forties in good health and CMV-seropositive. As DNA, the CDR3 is TGTGCCAGCAGTGATGGACAGAGAAACTATGGCTACACCTTC. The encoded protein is CASSDGQRNYGYTF.